Sequencing of this T cell receptor beta chain was carried out in a study of cytomegalovirus exposure and HLA in healthy donors. Germline CDR1 SGHNT, CDR2 YENEEA. There are 19 residues in the CDR3. V shed 5 bases and J 4 bases; nucleotides not matched to a gene: 13. Sequencing used immunoSEQ multiplex PCR; TCRdb keeps in-frame clones, though not all of them. The data contain about 150,000 clones, about 89% of them singletons. The source of this sequence is a woman between 18 and 29 years old in good health and CMV-seropositive. This chain links TRBV11-3 with TRBJ2-1; TRBD2 agrees at 14 bases. The material sequenced was PBMCs. The CDR3 loop reads CASSPTGLAGVEKYNEQFF. The CDR3 nucleotides read TGTGCCAGCAGCCCGACGGGACTAGCGGGAGTCGAAAAGTACAATGAGCAGTTCTTC.